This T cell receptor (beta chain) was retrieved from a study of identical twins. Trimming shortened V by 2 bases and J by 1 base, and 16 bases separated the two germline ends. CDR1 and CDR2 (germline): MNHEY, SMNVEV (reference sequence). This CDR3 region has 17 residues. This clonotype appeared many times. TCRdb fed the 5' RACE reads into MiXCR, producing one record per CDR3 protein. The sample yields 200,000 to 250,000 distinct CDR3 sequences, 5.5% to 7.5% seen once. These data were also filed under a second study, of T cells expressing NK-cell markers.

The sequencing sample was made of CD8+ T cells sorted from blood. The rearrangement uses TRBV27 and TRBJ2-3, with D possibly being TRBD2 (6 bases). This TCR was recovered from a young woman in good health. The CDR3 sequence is CASSLGGDAGGTDTQYF. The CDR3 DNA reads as TGTGCCAGCAGTTTAGGAGGGGACGCTGGGGGCACAGATACGCAGTATTTT.